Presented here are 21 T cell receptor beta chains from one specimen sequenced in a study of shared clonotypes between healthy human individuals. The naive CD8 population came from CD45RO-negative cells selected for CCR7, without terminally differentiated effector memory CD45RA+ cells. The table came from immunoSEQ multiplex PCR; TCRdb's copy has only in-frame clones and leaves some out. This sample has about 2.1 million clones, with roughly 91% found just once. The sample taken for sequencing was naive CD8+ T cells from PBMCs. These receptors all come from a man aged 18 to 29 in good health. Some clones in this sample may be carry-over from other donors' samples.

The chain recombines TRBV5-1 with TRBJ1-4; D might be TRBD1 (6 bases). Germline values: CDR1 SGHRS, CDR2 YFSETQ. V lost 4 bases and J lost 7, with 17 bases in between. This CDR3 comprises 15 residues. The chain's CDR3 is CASSISGVVSEKLFF. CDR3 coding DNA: TGCGCCAGCAGCATATCAGGGGTTGTTAGTGAAAAACTGTTTTTT.

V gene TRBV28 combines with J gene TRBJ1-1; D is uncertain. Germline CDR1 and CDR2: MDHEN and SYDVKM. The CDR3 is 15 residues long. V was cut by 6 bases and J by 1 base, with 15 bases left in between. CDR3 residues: CASSDTTESNTEAFF. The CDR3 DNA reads TGTGCCAGCAGCGACACAACGGAGTCGAACACTGAAGCTTTCTTT.

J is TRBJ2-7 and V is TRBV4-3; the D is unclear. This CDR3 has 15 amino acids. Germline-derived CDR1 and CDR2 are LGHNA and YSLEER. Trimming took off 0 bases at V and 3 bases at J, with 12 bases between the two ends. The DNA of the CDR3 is TGCGCCAGCAGCCAAGAGAGCGCCAGCGTCTACGAGCAGTACTTC. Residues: CASSQESASVYEQYF.

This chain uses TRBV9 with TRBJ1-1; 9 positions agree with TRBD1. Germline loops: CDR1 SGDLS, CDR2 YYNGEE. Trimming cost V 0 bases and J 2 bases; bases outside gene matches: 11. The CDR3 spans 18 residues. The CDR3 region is CASSVATGGDGRNTEAFF. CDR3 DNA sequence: TGTGCCAGCAGCGTAGCAACAGGGGGCGACGGAAGAAACACTGAAGCTTTCTTT.

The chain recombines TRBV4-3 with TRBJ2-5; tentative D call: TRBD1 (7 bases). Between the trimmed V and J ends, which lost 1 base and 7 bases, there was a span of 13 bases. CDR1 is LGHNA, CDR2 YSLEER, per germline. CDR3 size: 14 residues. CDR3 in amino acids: CASSQGQGGVTQYF. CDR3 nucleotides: TGCGCCAGCAGCCAAGGACAGGGCGGGGTGACCCAGTACTTC.

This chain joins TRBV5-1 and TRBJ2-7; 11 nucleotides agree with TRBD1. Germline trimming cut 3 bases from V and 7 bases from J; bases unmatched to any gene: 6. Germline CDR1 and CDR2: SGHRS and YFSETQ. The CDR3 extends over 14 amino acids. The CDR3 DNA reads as TGCGCCAGCAGCTGGACAGGGGGCGCGGGGGAGCAGTACTTC. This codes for CASSWTGGAGEQYF.

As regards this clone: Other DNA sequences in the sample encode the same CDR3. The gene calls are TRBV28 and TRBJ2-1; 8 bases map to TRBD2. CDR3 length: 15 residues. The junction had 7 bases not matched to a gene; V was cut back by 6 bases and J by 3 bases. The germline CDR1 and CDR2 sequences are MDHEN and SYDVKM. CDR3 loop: CASRKSGSLYNEQFF. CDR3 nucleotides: TGTGCCAGCAGAAAAAGCGGGAGTCTCTACAATGAGCAGTTCTTC.

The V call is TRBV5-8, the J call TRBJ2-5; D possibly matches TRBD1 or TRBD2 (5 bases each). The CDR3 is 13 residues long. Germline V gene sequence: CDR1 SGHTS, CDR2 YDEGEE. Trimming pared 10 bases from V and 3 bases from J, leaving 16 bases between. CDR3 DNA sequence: TGTGCCGCAAGGGTGAGGGGAAAAGAGACCCAGTACTTC. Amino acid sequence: CAARVRGKETQYF.

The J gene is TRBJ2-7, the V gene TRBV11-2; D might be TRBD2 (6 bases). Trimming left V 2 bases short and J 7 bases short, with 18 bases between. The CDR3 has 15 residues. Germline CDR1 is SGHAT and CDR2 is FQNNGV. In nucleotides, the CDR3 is TGTGCCAGCAGCTTAAGTGGGCGGGGTCCCAGGGAGCAGTACTTC. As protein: CASSLSGRGPREQYF.

The CDR3 DNA is TGCAGCGTTGATCGATTTCGGGACACCCACAACTATGGCTACACCTTC. Translating it yields CSVDRFRDTHNYGYTF. V usage is TRBV29-1 and J usage is TRBJ1-2; perhaps TRBD1 as D (6 bases). V shed 3 bases and J shed 2 bases, with 19 bases lying between them. The CDR3 is 16 amino acids. Germline CDR1 and CDR2: SQVTM and ANQGSEA.

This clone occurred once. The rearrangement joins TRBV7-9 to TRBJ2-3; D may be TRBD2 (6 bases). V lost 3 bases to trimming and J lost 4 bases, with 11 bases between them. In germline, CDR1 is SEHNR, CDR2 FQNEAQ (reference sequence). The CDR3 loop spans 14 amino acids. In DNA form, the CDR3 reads TGTGCCAGCAGCTTTCCTAGCGTAGCAGATACGCAGTATTTT. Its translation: CASSFPSVADTQYF.

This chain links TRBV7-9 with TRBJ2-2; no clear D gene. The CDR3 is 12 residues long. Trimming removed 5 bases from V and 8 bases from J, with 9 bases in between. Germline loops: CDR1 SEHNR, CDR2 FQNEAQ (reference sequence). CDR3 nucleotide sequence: TGTGCCAGCAGCCACCTTACTGGGGAGCTGTTTTTT. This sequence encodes CASSHLTGELFF.

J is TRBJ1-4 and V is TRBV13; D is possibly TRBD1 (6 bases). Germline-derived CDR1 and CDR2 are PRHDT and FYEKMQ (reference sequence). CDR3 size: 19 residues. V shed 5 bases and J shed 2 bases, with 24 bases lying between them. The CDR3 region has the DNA TGTGCCAGCAGCCCATACCTGAACAGGGAGTTGGGCACTAATGAAAAACTGTTTTTT. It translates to CASSPYLNRELGTNEKLFF.

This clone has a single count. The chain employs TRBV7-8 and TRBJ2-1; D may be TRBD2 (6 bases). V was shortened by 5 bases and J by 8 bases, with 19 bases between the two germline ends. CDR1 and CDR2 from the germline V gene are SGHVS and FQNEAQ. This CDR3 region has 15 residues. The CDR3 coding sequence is TGTGCCAGCAGCCCGGGGGTAGCGAGAGGTCATGAGCAGTTCTTC. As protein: CASSPGVARGHEQFF.

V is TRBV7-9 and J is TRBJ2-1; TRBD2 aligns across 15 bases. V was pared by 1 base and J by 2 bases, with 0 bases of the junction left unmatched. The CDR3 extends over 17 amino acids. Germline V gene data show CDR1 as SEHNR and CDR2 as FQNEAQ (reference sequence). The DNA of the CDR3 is TGTGCCAGCAGCTTAGGGACTAGCGGGAGGGCCTACAATGAGCAGTTCTTC. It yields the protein CASSLGTSGRAYNEQFF.

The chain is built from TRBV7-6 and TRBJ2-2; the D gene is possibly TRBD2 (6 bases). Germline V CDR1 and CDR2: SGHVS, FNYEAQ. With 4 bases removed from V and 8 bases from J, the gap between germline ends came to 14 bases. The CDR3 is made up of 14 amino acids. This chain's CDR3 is CASSSRDFLGELFF. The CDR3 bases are TGTGCCAGCAGCTCCCGGGACTTTTTGGGGGAGCTGTTTTTT.

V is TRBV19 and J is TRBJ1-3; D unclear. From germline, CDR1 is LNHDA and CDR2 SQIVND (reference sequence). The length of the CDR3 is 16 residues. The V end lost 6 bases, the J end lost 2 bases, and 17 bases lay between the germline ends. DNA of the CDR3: TGTGCCAGTAGCCCAAATGGGGAGTGGCCTGGAAACACCATATATTTT. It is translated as CASSPNGEWPGNTIYF.

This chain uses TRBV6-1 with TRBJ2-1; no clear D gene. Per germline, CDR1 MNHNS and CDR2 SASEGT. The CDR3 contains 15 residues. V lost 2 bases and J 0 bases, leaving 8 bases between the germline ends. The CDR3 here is CASSEQSSSYNEQFF. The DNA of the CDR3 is TGTGCCAGCAGTGAACAGTCTAGCTCCTACAATGAGCAGTTCTTC.

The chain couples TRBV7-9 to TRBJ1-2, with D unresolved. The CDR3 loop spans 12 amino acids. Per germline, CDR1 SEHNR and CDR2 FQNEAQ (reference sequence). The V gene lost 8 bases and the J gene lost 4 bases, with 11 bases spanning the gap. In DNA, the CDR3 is TGTGCCAGCTTCATCCCTGGCTATGGCTACACCTTC. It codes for CASFIPGYGYTF.

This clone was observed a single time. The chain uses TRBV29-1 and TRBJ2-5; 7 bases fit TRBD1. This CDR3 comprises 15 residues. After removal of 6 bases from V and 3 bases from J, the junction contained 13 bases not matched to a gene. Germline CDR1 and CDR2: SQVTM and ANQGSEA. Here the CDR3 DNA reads TGCAGCGTGAGGCGCGGAACAGGGGTTGAAGAGACCCAGTACTTC. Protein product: CSVRRGTGVEETQYF.

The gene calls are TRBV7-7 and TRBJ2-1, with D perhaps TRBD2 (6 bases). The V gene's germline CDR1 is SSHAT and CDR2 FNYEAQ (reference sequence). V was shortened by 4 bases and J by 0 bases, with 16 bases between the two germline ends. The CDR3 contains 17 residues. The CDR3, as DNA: TGTGCCAGCAGCTACCGGGACTTTCCAAGCTCCTACAATGAGCAGTTCTTC. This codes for CASSYRDFPSSYNEQFF.